Shown below are 14 T cell receptor beta chains from a single sample sequenced in a study of T cell responses to AZD1222 COVID-19 vaccine. The data were produced by immunoSEQ multiplex PCR, yet TCRdb's version contains in-frame clones alone and is incomplete. The sample contains about 140,000 clones, roughly 90% of which appear only once. The sample in question was peripheral blood, obtained on day 0 of AZD1222 vaccination. The receptors shown here come from an adult in good health.

This chain connects TRBV29-1 to TRBJ1-2; TRBD1 matches at 7 bases. Germline V gene data show CDR1 as SQVTM and CDR2 as ANQGSEA. The CDR3 covers 13 residues. V shed 7 bases, J shed 2 bases, and the junction held 7 bases outside the gene matches. The CDR3 loop reads CSAATTGNYGYTF. The CDR3 DNA follows: TGCAGCGCCGCCACGACAGGGAACTATGGCTACACCTTC.

This clone was counted a single time. The gene calls are TRBV18 and TRBJ2-5; D remains unclear. V lost 0 bases and J 5 bases, leaving 13 bases between the germline ends. The CDR3 length is 15 residues. Germline-derived CDR1 and CDR2 are KGHSH and LQKENI. CDR3 nucleotides: TGTGCCAGCTCACCACCACCGACTCCTCGGGAGACCCAGTACTTC. It yields the protein CASSPPPTPRETQYF.

The chain uses TRBV6-4 and TRBJ2-2; no definite D call. V lost 2 bases and J lost 6, with 10 bases in between. Germline V CDR1 and CDR2: MRHNA, SNTAGT. There are 14 residues in the CDR3. CDR3 DNA: TGTGCCAGCAGTGACGGCCTAGAGGCCGGGGAGCTGTTTTTT. Translating it yields CASSDGLEAGELFF.

The chain employs TRBV5-1 and TRBJ2-5, with no clear D. Germline CDR1 is SGHRS and CDR2 is YFSETQ. Trimming stripped 0 bases from V and 2 bases from J, with 8 bases between. This CDR3 has 14 residues. CDR3 sequence (DNA): TGCGCCAGCAGCTTGGGCTCAGTACAAGAGACCCAGTACTTC. This codes for CASSLGSVQETQYF.

In this sample, this clone turned up once. The chain is built from TRBV6-5 and TRBJ1-3, with D unresolved. V was pared by 5 bases and J by 0 bases, with 2 bases between. Germline V gene data show CDR1 as MNHEY and CDR2 as SVGAGI. The CDR3 is made up of 12 amino acids. DNA for the CDR3: TGTGCCAGCAGTCGCTCTGGAAACACCATATATTTT. Its translation is CASSRSGNTIYF.

The chain recombines TRBV6-5 with TRBJ2-7; D possibly matches TRBD1 or TRBD2 (5 bases each). Germline V lookup: CDR1 MNHEY, CDR2 SVGAGI. The CDR3 has 12 residues. V lost 6 bases to trimming and J lost 3 bases, with 9 bases between them. This CDR3 reads CASSRDRYEQYF. The CDR3, as DNA: TGTGCCAGCAGCCGGGACCGCTACGAGCAGTACTTC.

The chain has TRBV5-1 and TRBJ2-5; 14 bases line up with TRBD2. There are 16 residues in the CDR3. Germline V gene sequence: CDR1 SGHRS, CDR2 YFSETQ. Trimming cost V 4 bases and J 5 bases; bases outside gene matches: 7. The CDR3 spells CASSVGLAGVGETQYF. The CDR3 bases are TGCGCCAGCAGCGTGGGACTAGCGGGAGTCGGGGAGACCCAGTACTTC.

In DNA, the CDR3 is TGTGCCAGCAGCTTAAAAGGGGTAAATGGCTACACCTTC. It yields the protein CASSLKGVNGYTF. This sequence joins TRBV7-9 and TRBJ1-2; D perhaps matches TRBD1 (5 bases). The CDR3 runs 13 residues. Germline V gene data show CDR1 as SEHNR and CDR2 as FQNEAQ (reference sequence). V lost 2 bases and J 6 bases, leaving 10 bases between the germline ends.

The chain uses TRBV24-1 and TRBJ1-2; 9 positions match TRBD1. Looked up from germline, CDR1 is KGHDR and CDR2 is SFDVKD. The CDR3 consists of 15 residues. The junction had 6 bases not matched to a gene; V was cut back by 6 bases and J by 2 bases. This CDR3 reads CATSRSGTGNYGYTF. In DNA, the CDR3 is TGTGCCACCAGTAGGTCCGGGACAGGGAACTATGGCTACACCTTC.

The chain uses TRBV4-1 and TRBJ1-3, with D perhaps TRBD1 (5 bases). V was trimmed by 1 base and J by 2 bases, leaving 18 bases between them. The CDR3 extends over 18 amino acids. CDR1 and CDR2 from the germline V gene are MGHRA and YSYEKL. The CDR3 loop is CASSQAPKGPVTGNTIYF. The CDR3 region has the DNA TGCGCCAGCAGCCAAGCCCCCAAGGGACCGGTAACTGGAAACACCATATATTTT.

The chain combines TRBV27 with TRBJ1-2, with unresolved D. Trimming removed 11 bases from V and 0 bases from J, with 10 bases in between. This CDR3 is 12 amino acids long. In germline, CDR1 is MNHEY, CDR2 SMNVEV (reference sequence). As DNA, the CDR3 is TGTGCCGTCAAGAGAGCTAACTATGGCTACACCTTC. It translates to CAVKRANYGYTF.

This sequence joins TRBV10-1 and TRBJ2-1, with 10 bases lining up with TRBD1. The CDR3 has 15 residues. V shed 4 bases, J shed 3 bases, and the junction held 3 bases outside the gene matches. CDR1 WNHNN and CDR2 SYGVQD come from the germline V gene (reference sequence). DNA of the CDR3: TGCGCCAGCAGTGCGACAGGGGGCTTCTACAATGAGCAGTTCTTC. Protein product: CASSATGGFYNEQFF.

A single count supports this clone. This chain uses TRBV6-5 with TRBJ1-4, with a tentative D call TRBD1 (5 bases). The V gene's germline CDR1 is MNHEY and CDR2 SVGAGI. Trimming pared 6 bases from V and 6 bases from J, leaving 11 bases between. The CDR3 totals 13 residues. The CDR3 spells CASSAQGYEKLFF. CDR3 nucleotide sequence: TGTGCCAGCAGCGCCCAGGGTTATGAAAAACTGTTTTTT.

The chain joins TRBV27 to TRBJ1-1; D gene ambiguous. Germline V gene sequence: CDR1 MNHEY, CDR2 SMNVEV (reference sequence). The CDR3 sequence is 14 residues long. Trimming took off 7 bases at V and 3 bases at J, with 15 bases between the two ends. The CDR3, as DNA: TGTGCCAGCAACCAACGCGGGGTGGACACTGAAGCTTTCTTT. Translating it yields CASNQRGVDTEAFF.